This TCR beta chain originates from a study of blood T cells in healthy people across ages. General study results and limits: Older individuals had lower TCR beta diversity per million T cells (the decline was roughly linear).

The second PCR ran about 6 to 12 cycles with a sample-barcoded 5' primer and J-beta primers. A template-switch adaptor containing 12 random nucleotides labeled each cDNA molecule. From the 5' RACE reads, TCRdb called clonotypes with MiXCR, one entry per CDR3 protein. The data contain about 640,000 distinct CDR3 sequences, about 28% of them seen just once; the ten biggest clones take up approximately 15%. Every sample had a minimum of 6 million PBMCs isolated. Germline CDR1 reads LGHDT; CDR2 reads YNNKEL (reference sequence). Trimming stripped 4 bases from V and 0 bases from J, with 14 bases between. This CDR3 comprises 16 residues. This clonotype occurred a few times. Its antigen is unknown.

The V and J genes are TRBV3-1 and TRBJ2-3; maybe TRBD1 (6 bases). Sequencing was done on a sample of blood. This TCR came from a woman of 80 years or more in good health. In DNA, the CDR3 is TGTGCCAGCAGCCTAAGATTGGGGGCCAGCACAGATACGCAGTATTTT. Amino acids: CASSLRLGASTDTQYF.